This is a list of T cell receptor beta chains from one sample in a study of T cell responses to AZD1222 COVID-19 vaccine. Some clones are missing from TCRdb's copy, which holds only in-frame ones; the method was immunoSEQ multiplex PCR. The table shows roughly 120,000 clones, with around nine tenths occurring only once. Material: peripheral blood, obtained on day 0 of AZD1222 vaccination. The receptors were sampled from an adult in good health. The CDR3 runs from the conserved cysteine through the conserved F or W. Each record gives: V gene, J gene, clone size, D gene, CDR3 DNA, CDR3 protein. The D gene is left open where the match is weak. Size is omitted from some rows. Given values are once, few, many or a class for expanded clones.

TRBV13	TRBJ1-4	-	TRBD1	TGTGCCAGCAGCAGGACAGGGGGCGATGAAAAACTGTTTTTT	CASSRTGGDEKLFF
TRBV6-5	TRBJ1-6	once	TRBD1	TGTGCCAGCAGACCGGGACAGCGAGATTCACCCCTCCACTTT	CASRPGQRDSPLHF
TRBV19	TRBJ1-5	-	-	TGTGCCAGTAGCAAGACCCATCAGAATCAGCCCCAGCATTTT	CASSKTHQNQPQHF
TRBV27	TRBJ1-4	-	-	TGTGCCAGCAGTTTATCCCCTCCGGGTGAAAAACTGTTTTTT	CASSLSPPGEKLFF
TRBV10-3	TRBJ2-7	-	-	TGTGCCATCAGTGAGTCTGAGACTACAGTTGAGCAGTACTTC	CAISESETTVEQYF
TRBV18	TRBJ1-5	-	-	TGTGCCAGCTCACCTCGGGGGGTATATAGCAATCAGCCCCAGCATTTT	CASSPRGVYSNQPQHF
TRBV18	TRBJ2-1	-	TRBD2	TGTGCCAGCTCACCACCGTTGACGACTAGCGGATCATACAATGAGCAGTTCTTC	CASSPPLTTSGSYNEQFF
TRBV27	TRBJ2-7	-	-	TGTGCCAGCAGTTTATACCCCCCTCGCTCCTACGAGCAGTACTTC	CASSLYPPRSYEQYF
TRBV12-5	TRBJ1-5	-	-	TGTGCTAGTGGTTTGGCAAGCAATCAGCCCCAGCATTTT	CASGLASNQPQHF
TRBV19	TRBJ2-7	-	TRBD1	TGTGCCAGTAGTCCCGGGACAGGACATGGGGAGCAGTACTTC	CASSPGTGHGEQYF
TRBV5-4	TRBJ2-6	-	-	TGTGCCAGCAGCCTGGTGGGAGGCTCTGGGGCCAACGTCCTGACTTTC	CASSLVGGSGANVLTF
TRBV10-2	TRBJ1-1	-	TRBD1	TGCGCCAGCAGTGATGGCAGGGGGGGAGAAGCTTTCTTT	CASSDGRGGEAFF
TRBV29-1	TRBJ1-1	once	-	TGCAGCCCCCGGCCGACCTCGAACACTGAAGCTTTCTTT	CSPRPTSNTEAFF
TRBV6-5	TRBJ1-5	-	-	TGTGCCAGCAGACTACAGGGTTGGAGCAATCAGCCCCAGCATTTT	CASRLQGWSNQPQHF
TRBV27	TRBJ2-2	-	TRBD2	TGTGCCAGCAGCACTGCGGTGGGGGGGACCGGGGAGCTGTTTTTT	CASSTAVGGTGELFF
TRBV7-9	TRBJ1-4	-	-	TGTGCCAGCAGCCCCCGGACAGTTGCAACTAATGAAAAACTGTTTTTT	CASSPRTVATNEKLFF
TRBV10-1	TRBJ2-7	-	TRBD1	TGCGCCAGCAGTGAAACCGGGACAGTAGCCTACGAGCAGTACTTC	CASSETGTVAYEQYF
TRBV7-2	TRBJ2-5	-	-	TGTGCCAGCAGCATCATAGGGGCGGGGGAGACCCAGTACTTC	CASSIIGAGETQYF
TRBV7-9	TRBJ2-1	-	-	TGTGCCAGCAGCTTAAGGGGAGGGGGGCCCAGTGGCGATGAGCAGTTCTTC	CASSLRGGGPSGDEQFF
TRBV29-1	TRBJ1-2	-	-	TGCAGCGTCCCCAGCTTGGAGACAGACTATGGCTACACCTTC	CSVPSLETDYGYTF
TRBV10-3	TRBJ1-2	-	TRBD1	TGTGCCATCAGTCTCCCAGGGGGATCGGGTGGCTACACCTTC	CAISLPGGSGGYTF
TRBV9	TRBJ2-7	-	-	TGTGCCAGCAGCGTAGGGGGGGGCAGGGGCCCCTACGAGCAGTACTTC	CASSVGGGRGPYEQYF
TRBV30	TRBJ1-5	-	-	TGTGCCTGGAGCCCAGGGTTTCTTAGCAATCAGCCCCAGCATTTT	CAWSPGFLSNQPQHF
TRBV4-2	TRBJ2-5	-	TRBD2	TGTGCCAGCAGCTCAACTCCGTTAGCGGGGCAAGAGACCCAGTACTTC	CASSSTPLAGQETQYF
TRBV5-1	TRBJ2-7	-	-	TGCGCCAGCAGCTCGGACGGGTTCTACGAGCAGTACTTC	CASSSDGFYEQYF
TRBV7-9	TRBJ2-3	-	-	TGTGCCAGCTCTATTGCAGATACGCAGTATTTT	CASSIADTQYF
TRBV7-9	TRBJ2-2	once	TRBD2	TGTGCCAGCACCAAAAGACGCGGGGGACTGGCCGGGGAGCTGTTTTTT	CASTKRRGGLAGELFF
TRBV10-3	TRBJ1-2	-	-	TGTGCCATCAGTGGGGGGAAAGCAGGAGGAGTCTATGGCTACACCTTC	CAISGGKAGGVYGYTF
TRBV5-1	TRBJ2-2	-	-	TGCGCCAGCAGCTTGGCAGTTCGCCAGAGCACCGGGGAGCTGTTTTTT	CASSLAVRQSTGELFF
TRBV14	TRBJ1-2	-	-	TGTGCCAGCAGCCGCACCGGGGGTCAGACGAACTATGGCTACACCTTC	CASSRTGGQTNYGYTF
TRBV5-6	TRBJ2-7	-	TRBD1	TGTGCCAGCAGGCGAGGGACAGCTTCGCACGAGCAGTACTTC	CASRRGTASHEQYF
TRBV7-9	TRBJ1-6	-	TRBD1	TGTGCCAGCAGCCCAGGGGGACCCCTCCACTTT	CASSPGGPLHF
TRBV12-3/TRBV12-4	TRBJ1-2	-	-	TGTGCCAGCAGTTTAGGACAGAACTATGGCTACACCTTC	CASSLGQNYGYTF
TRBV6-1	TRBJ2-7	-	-	TGTGCCAGCAGTGAAGCTAGGTCTAGTTTCTACGAGCAGTACTTC	CASSEARSSFYEQYF
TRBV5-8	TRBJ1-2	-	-	TGTGCCAGCAGCTTCCGGGGGCAGGTTGGCTACACCTTC	CASSFRGQVGYTF
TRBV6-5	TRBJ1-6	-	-	TGTGCCAGCAGCGAGCAACAGAATTCACCCCTCCACTTT	CASSEQQNSPLHF
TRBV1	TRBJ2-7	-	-	TGCACCAGCAGCCAAGGTCGTTCTAGCGGGGGAGGCTACGAGCAGTACTTC	CTSSQGRSSGGGYEQYF
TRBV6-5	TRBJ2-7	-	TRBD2	TGTGCGACGTTGGGCGGGAGCTACGAGCAGTACTTC	CATLGGSYEQYF
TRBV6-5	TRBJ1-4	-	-	TGTGCCAGCAGTACCGGGGGGGAAAAACTGTTTTTT	CASSTGGEKLFF
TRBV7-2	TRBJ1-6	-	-	TGTGCCAGCAGCTTAGCAGGTCCTAATTCACCCCTCCACTTT	CASSLAGPNSPLHF
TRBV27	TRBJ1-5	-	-	TGTGCCAGCAGTTTCCGGTATGATCAGCCCCAGCATTTT	CASSFRYDQPQHF
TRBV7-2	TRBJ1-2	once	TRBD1	TGTGCCAGCAGCTTAGACAGGGGTTGGGCCCCCTACACCTTC	CASSLDRGWAPYTF
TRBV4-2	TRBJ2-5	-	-	TGTGCCAGCAGCCCTATGGGAGACTATCAGGGAGAGGCGGAGTACTTC	CASSPMGDYQGEAEYF
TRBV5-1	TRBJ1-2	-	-	TGCGCCAGCAGCTTGGAGGGCTTAGGGTATGGCTACACCTTC	CASSLEGLGYGYTF
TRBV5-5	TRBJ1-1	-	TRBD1	TGTGCCAGCAGCTCTGGACAGGCTAGGAAAAACACTGAAGCTTTCTTT	CASSSGQARKNTEAFF
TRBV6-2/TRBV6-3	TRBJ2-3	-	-	TGTGCCAGCAGTTACGGGGGGGCCACAGATACGCAGTATTTT	CASSYGGATDTQYF
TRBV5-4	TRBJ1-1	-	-	TGTGCCAGCAGCCAGGACACTGAAGCTTTCTTT	CASSQDTEAFF
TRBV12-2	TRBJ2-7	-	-	TGTGCAAGTCGCTTAGTTAGGTTGTTGGGTTCCTACGAGCAGTACTTC	CASRLVRLLGSYEQYF
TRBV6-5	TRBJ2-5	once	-	TGTGCCAGCAGCCCCTTTCGGTACCAAGAGACCCAGTACTTC	CASSPFRYQETQYF